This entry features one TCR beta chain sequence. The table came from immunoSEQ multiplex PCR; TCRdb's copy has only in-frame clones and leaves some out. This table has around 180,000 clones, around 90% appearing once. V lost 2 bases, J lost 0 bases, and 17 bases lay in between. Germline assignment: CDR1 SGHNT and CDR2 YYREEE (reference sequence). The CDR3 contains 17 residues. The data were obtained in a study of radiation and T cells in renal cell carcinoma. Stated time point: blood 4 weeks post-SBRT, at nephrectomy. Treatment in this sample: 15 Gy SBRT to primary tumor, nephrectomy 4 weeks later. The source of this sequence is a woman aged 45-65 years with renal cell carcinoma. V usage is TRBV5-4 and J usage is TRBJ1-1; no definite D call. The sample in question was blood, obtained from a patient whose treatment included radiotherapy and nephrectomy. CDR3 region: CASSFGQDLSLNTEAFF. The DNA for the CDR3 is TGTGCCAGCAGCTTTGGGCAGGACCTCTCCCTGAACACTGAAGCTTTCTTT.